The entry that follows covers one TCR beta chain sequence. Its antigen is unknown. The data were taken from a study of OX40 agonist ivuxolimab in advanced cancers. On the study more broadly: Patients assigned to dose escalation were diagnosed with hepatocellular carcinoma, melanoma, renal cell or head and neck cancer.

Study findings and constraints: Certain nonresponding patients likewise had low normalized T-cell clonal expansion.

Sequencing used immunoSEQ multiplex PCR; TCRdb keeps in-frame clones, though not all of them. Of 40,000 or so clones listed, about 89% were seen once; the top ten hold under 0.65%. V lost 1 base and J lost 10; bases outside the gene matches: 8. Germline V gene data show CDR1 as SGHVS and CDR2 as FNYEAQ. The CDR3 runs to 14 residues. Material: CD4+ or CD8+ T cells sorted from blood, obtained in a trial of the OX40 agonist ivuxolimab. J is TRBJ1-1 and V is TRBV7-6, with 8 bases identical to TRBD1. The TCR sequence derives from an adult with an advanced solid tumor such as melanoma, head and neck, liver or kidney cancer. The CDR3 nucleotides read TGTGCCAGCAGCTTAGTGTCAGGGGGCGCGGTAGCTTTCTTT. Translation: CASSLVSGGAVAFF.